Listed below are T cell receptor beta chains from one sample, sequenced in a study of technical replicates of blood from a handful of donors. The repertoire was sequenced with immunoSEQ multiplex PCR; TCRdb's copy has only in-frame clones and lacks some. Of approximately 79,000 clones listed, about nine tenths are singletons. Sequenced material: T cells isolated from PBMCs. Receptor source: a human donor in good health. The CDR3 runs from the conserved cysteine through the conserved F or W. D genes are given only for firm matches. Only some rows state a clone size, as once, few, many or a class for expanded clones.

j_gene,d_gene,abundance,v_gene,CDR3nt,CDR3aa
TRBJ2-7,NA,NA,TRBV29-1,TGCAGCGTTTCTCGGGGGTATAATGGCGAGCAGTACTTC,CSVSRGYNGEQYF
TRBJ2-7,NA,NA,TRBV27,TGTGCCAGCAGTTTATCCGTTCGGCAGGAAGAGCAGTACTTC,CASSLSVRQEEQYF
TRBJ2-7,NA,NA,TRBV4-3,TGCGCCAGCAGCCAAGATGGCAGGTCAGACTACGAGCAGTACTTC,CASSQDGRSDYEQYF
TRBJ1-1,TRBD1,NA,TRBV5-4,TGTGCCAGCAGCTTATACAGGGGGACTGAAGCTTTCTTT,CASSLYRGTEAFF
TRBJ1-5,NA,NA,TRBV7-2,TGTGCCAGCAGCTTAGGTATGGGCTCGCCCCAGCATTTT,CASSLGMGSPQHF
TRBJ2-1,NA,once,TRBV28,TGTGCCAGCAGTTTGGGGAGTGAGCAGTTCTTC,CASSLGSEQFF
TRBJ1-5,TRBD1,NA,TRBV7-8,TGTGCCAGCAGCTACCGACAGGGCGCAAATCAGCCCCAGCATTTT,CASSYRQGANQPQHF
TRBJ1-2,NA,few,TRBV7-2,TGTGCCAGCAGCTTAGGGGGGGGTGGCTACACCTTC,CASSLGGGGYTF
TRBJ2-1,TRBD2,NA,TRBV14,TGTGCCAGCAGCCCGCTAGGACTAGCGGGGGCGAGCAATGAGCAGTTCTTC,CASSPLGLAGASNEQFF
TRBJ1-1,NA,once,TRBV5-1,TGCGCCAGCACAGAGTTGGGGGCGATGCACACTGAAGCTTTCTTT,CASTELGAMHTEAFF
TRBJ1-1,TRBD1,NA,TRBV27,TGTGCCAGCAGTACACGGACAGGGGGCACTGAAGCTTTCTTT,CASSTRTGGTEAFF
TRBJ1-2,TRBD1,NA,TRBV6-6,TGTGCCAGCGTCCAGGGGGCGAGGGGCTACACCTTC,CASVQGARGYTF
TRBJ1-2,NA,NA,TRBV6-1,TGTGCCAGCAGTGAAGCGGGCAGGTCCGAAGCTAACTATGGCTACACCTTC,CASSEAGRSEANYGYTF
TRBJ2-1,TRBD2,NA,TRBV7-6,TGTGCCAGCAGTAGCGGGAGCTCCTACAATGAGCAGTTCTTC,CASSSGSSYNEQFF
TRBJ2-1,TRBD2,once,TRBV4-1,TGCGCCAGCAGCCAAGCTTTGGGACTAGCGGGAAATGAGCAGTTCTTC,CASSQALGLAGNEQFF
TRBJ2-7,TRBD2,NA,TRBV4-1,TGCGCCAGCAGCCAGCCGGGACTAGCCTACGAGCAGTACTTC,CASSQPGLAYEQYF
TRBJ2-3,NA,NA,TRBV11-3,TGTGCCAGCAGCTTAGGGCTGAGCACAGATACGCAGTATTTT,CASSLGLSTDTQYF
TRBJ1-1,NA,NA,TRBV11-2,TGTGCCAGCAGCTCCCGAGTCCCCTATGGTCGGGAAGCTTTCTTT,CASSSRVPYGREAFF
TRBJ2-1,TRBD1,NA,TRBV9,TGTGCCAGCATGGACAGGGGCACGAATGAGCAGTTCTTC,CASMDRGTNEQFF
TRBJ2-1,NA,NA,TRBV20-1,TGCAGTGCACTCATATACAATGAGCAGTTCTTC,CSALIYNEQFF
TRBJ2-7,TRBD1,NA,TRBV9,TGTGCCAGCAGCAACCGGGACAGCTCCTACGAGCAGTACTTC,CASSNRDSSYEQYF
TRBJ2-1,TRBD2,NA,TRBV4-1,TGCGCCAGCAGCGGGACTAGCGGTTACAATGAGCAGTTCTTC,CASSGTSGYNEQFF
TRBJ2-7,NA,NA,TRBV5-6,TGTGCCAGCAGCTTGGGCGGGACCTACGAGCAGTACTTC,CASSLGGTYEQYF
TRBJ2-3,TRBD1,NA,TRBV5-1,TGCGCCAGCAGCTACGGACAGGGGGGGACAGATACGCAGTATTTT,CASSYGQGGTDTQYF
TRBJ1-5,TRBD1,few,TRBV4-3,TGCGCCAGCAGCCAGGGACAGTACAATCAGCCCCAGCATTTT,CASSQGQYNQPQHF
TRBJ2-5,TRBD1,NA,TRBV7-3,TGTGCCAGCAGCTCGGACAGGGGAGAGACCCAGTACTTC,CASSSDRGETQYF
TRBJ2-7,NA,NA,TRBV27,TGTGCCAGCAGTTTAATTCAGGGTAGATACGAGCAGTACTTC,CASSLIQGRYEQYF
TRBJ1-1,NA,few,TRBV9,TGTGCCAGCAGCCCTCAGGGGAACACTGAAGCTTTCTTT,CASSPQGNTEAFF
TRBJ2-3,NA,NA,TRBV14,TGTGCCAGCAGCCAAGATCGAGCGTTGCGCGGAGATACGCAGTATTTT,CASSQDRALRGDTQYF
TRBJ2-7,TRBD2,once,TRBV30,TGTGCCTGGAGTGCTCGACTAGCGGGAGACTACGAGCAGTACTTC,CAWSARLAGDYEQYF
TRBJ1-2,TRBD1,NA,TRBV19,TGTGCCAGTAGTTCCTACAGGGGTAACTATGGCTACACCTTC,CASSSYRGNYGYTF
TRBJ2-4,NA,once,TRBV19,TGTGCCAGTAGTAACCCTCAGGGAGGAAGCATTCAGTACTTC,CASSNPQGGSIQYF
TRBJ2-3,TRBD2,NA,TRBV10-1,TGCGCCAGCAGTGAGTCGGTTCTAGCGGGAGGGATAACAGATACGCAGTATTTT,CASSESVLAGGITDTQYF
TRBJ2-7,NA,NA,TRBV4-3,TGCGCCAGCAGCCTCCTACAGGGCTACGAGCAGTACTTC,CASSLLQGYEQYF
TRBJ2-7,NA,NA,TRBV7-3,TGTGCCAGCAGCTTAACAGGACTGTACGAGCAGTACTTC,CASSLTGLYEQYF
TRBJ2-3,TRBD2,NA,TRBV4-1,TGCGCCAGCAGCCAAGACCGCGGGAGAGATACGCAGTATTTT,CASSQDRGRDTQYF
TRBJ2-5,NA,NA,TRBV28,TGTGCCAGCAGGGAGCGCTGGGAGACCCAGTACTTC,CASRERWETQYF